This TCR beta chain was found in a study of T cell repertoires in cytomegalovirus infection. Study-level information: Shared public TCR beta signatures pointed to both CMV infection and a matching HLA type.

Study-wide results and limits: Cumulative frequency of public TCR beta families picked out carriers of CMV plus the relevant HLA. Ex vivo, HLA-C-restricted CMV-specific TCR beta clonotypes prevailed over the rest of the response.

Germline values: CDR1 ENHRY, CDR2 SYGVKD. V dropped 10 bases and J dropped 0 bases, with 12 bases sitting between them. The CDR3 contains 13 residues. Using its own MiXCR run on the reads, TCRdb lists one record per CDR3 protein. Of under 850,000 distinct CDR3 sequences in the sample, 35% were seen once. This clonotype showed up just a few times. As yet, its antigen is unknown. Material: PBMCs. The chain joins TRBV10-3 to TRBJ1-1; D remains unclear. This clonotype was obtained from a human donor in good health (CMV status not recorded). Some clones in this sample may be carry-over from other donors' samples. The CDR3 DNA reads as TGTGCCACGTCCAGCGATGTGAACACTGAAGCTTTCTTT. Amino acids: CATSSDVNTEAFF.